Listed below are T cell receptor beta chains from one sample, sequenced in a study of human T cells and chemical hapten exposure. TCRdb redid the calling of the RACE reads with MiXCR, one entry per CDR3 protein. The repertoire has 50,000 to 80,000 distinct CDR3 sequences, approximately 11% of them found once; the top ten carry approximately 2.2%. The sample consisted of whole blood, taken in connection with sensitization to the hapten diphenylcyclopropenone (DPC). All receptors come from a woman under 40 with alopecia areata. Some clones in this sample may be carry-over from other donors' samples. Both conserved end residues are part of each CDR3. A D gene is named only where the DNA matches it firmly.

CDR3 protein: CSVESGPGEKLFF; V gene: TRBV29-1; D gene: .; J gene: TRBJ1-4
CDR3 protein: CASSRPSLYQETQYF; V gene: TRBV3-1; D gene: .; J gene: TRBJ2-5
CDR3 protein: CASSLTSRPNQPQHF; V gene: TRBV27; D gene: .; J gene: TRBJ1-5
CDR3 protein: CASSFALPRAAGELFF; V gene: TRBV13; D gene: .; J gene: TRBJ2-2
CDR3 protein: CASSLGSNTEAFF; V gene: TRBV7-2; D gene: .; J gene: TRBJ1-1
CDR3 protein: CASSMEQGHLLKDQPQHF; V gene: TRBV19; D gene: .; J gene: TRBJ1-5
CDR3 protein: CSAPGAGFFYEQYF; V gene: TRBV20-1; D gene: TRBD2; J gene: TRBJ2-7
CDR3 protein: CATSRVGGGLDNEQFF; V gene: TRBV15; D gene: .; J gene: TRBJ2-1
CDR3 protein: CASSSVGTVSYNEQFF; V gene: TRBV28; D gene: .; J gene: TRBJ2-1
CDR3 protein: CASSRQGGKAFF; V gene: TRBV6-6; D gene: TRBD1; J gene: TRBJ1-1
CDR3 protein: CASSEGVRTEAFF; V gene: TRBV6-4; D gene: .; J gene: TRBJ1-1
CDR3 protein: CASSLGQRRASTEAFF; V gene: TRBV7-8; D gene: .; J gene: TRBJ1-1
CDR3 protein: CAWSVGTDTDTQYF; V gene: TRBV30; D gene: TRBD1; J gene: TRBJ2-3
CDR3 protein: CASSYRASRETQYF; V gene: TRBV6-2/TRBV6-3; D gene: .; J gene: TRBJ2-5
CDR3 protein: CASSNEGLNTEAFF; V gene: TRBV21-1; D gene: .; J gene: TRBJ1-1
CDR3 protein: CASSQRFPGGQETQYF; V gene: TRBV23-1; D gene: TRBD1; J gene: TRBJ2-5
CDR3 protein: CASSLRQHLTAGANYGYTF; V gene: TRBV27; D gene: .; J gene: TRBJ1-2
CDR3 protein: CASSPPHTDTQYF; V gene: TRBV5-6; D gene: .; J gene: TRBJ2-3
CDR3 protein: CASSLGLRGNNEQFF; V gene: TRBV5-5; D gene: TRBD2; J gene: TRBJ2-1
CDR3 protein: CASSPGLAGPSDTQYF; V gene: TRBV2; D gene: TRBD2; J gene: TRBJ2-3
CDR3 protein: CASSYSAASSSYNEQFF; V gene: TRBV6-2/TRBV6-3; D gene: .; J gene: TRBJ2-1
CDR3 protein: CASSRLAGEQETQYF; V gene: TRBV7-2; D gene: TRBD2; J gene: TRBJ2-5
CDR3 protein: CASTLTGVNTEAFF; V gene: TRBV2; D gene: .; J gene: TRBJ1-1
CDR3 protein: CASRDRNTGELFF; V gene: TRBV6-2/TRBV6-3; D gene: TRBD1; J gene: TRBJ2-2
CDR3 protein: CSAGDVGGTEAFF; V gene: TRBV29-1; D gene: .; J gene: TRBJ1-1
CDR3 protein: CSASPIHSNQPQHF; V gene: TRBV20-1; D gene: .; J gene: TRBJ1-5
CDR3 protein: CASSSSTGANTEAFF; V gene: TRBV18; D gene: TRBD1; J gene: TRBJ1-1
CDR3 protein: CASSHGGASGGYEQYF; V gene: TRBV11-2; D gene: .; J gene: TRBJ2-7
CDR3 protein: CASSEREYQETQYF; V gene: TRBV11-2; D gene: .; J gene: TRBJ2-5
CDR3 protein: CASSPLGGRPSSEQFF; V gene: TRBV12-3/TRBV12-4; D gene: TRBD2; J gene: TRBJ2-1
CDR3 protein: CAWRARAYNEKLFF; V gene: TRBV30; D gene: .; J gene: TRBJ1-4
CDR3 protein: CASSLRATQTQYF; V gene: TRBV5-6; D gene: .; J gene: TRBJ2-5
CDR3 protein: CASSREGDTQYF; V gene: TRBV7-2; D gene: .; J gene: TRBJ2-3
CDR3 protein: CASSLDGAAYAREYF; V gene: TRBV7-2; D gene: .; J gene: TRBJ2-3
CDR3 protein: CAWGERTEAFF; V gene: TRBV30; D gene: .; J gene: TRBJ1-1
CDR3 protein: CASSQDLGAYGYTF; V gene: TRBV4-2; D gene: .; J gene: TRBJ1-2
CDR3 protein: CSALRQGSGNTIYF; V gene: TRBV29-1; D gene: .; J gene: TRBJ1-3
CDR3 protein: CAISDSRSTDTQYF; V gene: TRBV10-3; D gene: .; J gene: TRBJ2-3
CDR3 protein: CAISESQGGGYTF; V gene: TRBV10-3; D gene: .; J gene: TRBJ1-2
CDR3 protein: CASTLGGASNQPQHF; V gene: TRBV28; D gene: .; J gene: TRBJ1-5
CDR3 protein: CASHTSGTYNEQFF; V gene: TRBV6-2/TRBV6-3; D gene: TRBD2; J gene: TRBJ2-1
CDR3 protein: CSAREKLAGGWELFF; V gene: TRBV20-1; D gene: TRBD2; J gene: TRBJ2-2
CDR3 protein: CASSPSSVPRADTQYF; V gene: TRBV5-6; D gene: .; J gene: TRBJ2-3
CDR3 protein: CSARGEGGPNEQFF; V gene: TRBV20-1; D gene: TRBD2; J gene: TRBJ2-1
CDR3 protein: CASSVEREDEQFF; V gene: TRBV2; D gene: .; J gene: TRBJ2-1
CDR3 protein: CASSPGGRATYQPQHF; V gene: TRBV12-3/TRBV12-4; D gene: .; J gene: TRBJ1-5
CDR3 protein: CASSLVTEAFF; V gene: TRBV7-2; D gene: .; J gene: TRBJ1-1
CDR3 protein: CASSLDRGTEAFF; V gene: TRBV5-1; D gene: .; J gene: TRBJ1-1
CDR3 protein: CASSPTNRGINQPQHF; V gene: TRBV18; D gene: .; J gene: TRBJ1-5
CDR3 protein: CASSFGVRYEQYF; V gene: TRBV28; D gene: .; J gene: TRBJ2-7
CDR3 protein: CASSRAEGQSGDYGYTF; V gene: TRBV19; D gene: .; J gene: TRBJ1-2
CDR3 protein: CSASPARGDVEQYF; V gene: TRBV20-1; D gene: .; J gene: TRBJ2-7
CDR3 protein: CSVKAGGETQYF; V gene: TRBV29-1; D gene: TRBD2; J gene: TRBJ2-5
CDR3 protein: CASREPGQTETQYF; V gene: TRBV6-1; D gene: TRBD1; J gene: TRBJ2-5
CDR3 protein: CASSSGGAQSPLHF; V gene: TRBV5-8; D gene: .; J gene: TRBJ1-6
CDR3 protein: CASSTQGETQYF; V gene: TRBV12-3/TRBV12-4; D gene: .; J gene: TRBJ2-5